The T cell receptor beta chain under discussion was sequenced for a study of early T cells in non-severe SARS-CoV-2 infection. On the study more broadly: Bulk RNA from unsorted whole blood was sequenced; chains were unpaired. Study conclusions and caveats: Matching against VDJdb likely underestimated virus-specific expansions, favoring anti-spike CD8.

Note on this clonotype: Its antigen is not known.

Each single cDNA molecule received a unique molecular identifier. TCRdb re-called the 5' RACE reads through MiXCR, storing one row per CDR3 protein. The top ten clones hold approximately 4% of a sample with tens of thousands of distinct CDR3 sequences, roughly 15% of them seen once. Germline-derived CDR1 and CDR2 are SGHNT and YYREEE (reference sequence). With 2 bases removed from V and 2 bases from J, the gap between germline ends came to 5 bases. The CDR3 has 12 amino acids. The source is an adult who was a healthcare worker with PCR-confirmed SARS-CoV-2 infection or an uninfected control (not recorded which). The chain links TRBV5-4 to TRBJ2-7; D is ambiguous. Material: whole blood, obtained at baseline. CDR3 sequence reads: CASSFNAYEQYF. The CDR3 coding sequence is TGTGCCAGCAGCTTCAATGCCTACGAGCAGTACTTC.